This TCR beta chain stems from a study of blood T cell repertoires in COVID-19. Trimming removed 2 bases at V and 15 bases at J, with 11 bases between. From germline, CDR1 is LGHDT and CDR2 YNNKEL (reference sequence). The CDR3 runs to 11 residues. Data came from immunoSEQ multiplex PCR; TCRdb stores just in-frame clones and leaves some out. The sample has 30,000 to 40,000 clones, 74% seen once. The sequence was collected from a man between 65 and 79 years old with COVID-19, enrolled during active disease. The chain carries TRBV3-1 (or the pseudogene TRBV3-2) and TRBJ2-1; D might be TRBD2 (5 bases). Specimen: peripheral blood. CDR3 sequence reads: CASSQLAKRFF. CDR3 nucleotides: TGTGCCAGCAGCCAACTAGCAAAGCGGTTCTTC.